Detailed here is one T cell receptor beta chain. This CDR3 comprises 15 residues. Germline loops: CDR1 LGHNA, CDR2 YSLEER. V lost 1 base and J lost 5, with 12 bases in between. This specimen comes from a study of blood T cell repertoires in COVID-19. Background on the study: Samples came from the United States, Italy and Spain, spanning acute and convalescent COVID-19.

Original data processing: It was from reference gene primer amplification that nucleated cell counts were estimated. Profiling relied on immunoSEQ multiplex PCR, and the TCRdb table lists in-frame clones only, not all of them. Clone size and the V and J calls come from that table; the DNA yielded D and trimming. Among about 130,000 clones listed, roughly nine tenths were seen once. This clonotype originated in a man aged 50 or older with COVID-19, enrolled during active disease. Sequenced sample: peripheral blood. The chain is built from TRBV4-3 and TRBJ1-5; D may be TRBD1 (6 bases). CDR3 DNA sequence: TGCGCCAGCAGCCAAGTACTACAGGGAGATCAGCCCCAGCATTTT. Its translation: CASSQVLQGDQPQHF.